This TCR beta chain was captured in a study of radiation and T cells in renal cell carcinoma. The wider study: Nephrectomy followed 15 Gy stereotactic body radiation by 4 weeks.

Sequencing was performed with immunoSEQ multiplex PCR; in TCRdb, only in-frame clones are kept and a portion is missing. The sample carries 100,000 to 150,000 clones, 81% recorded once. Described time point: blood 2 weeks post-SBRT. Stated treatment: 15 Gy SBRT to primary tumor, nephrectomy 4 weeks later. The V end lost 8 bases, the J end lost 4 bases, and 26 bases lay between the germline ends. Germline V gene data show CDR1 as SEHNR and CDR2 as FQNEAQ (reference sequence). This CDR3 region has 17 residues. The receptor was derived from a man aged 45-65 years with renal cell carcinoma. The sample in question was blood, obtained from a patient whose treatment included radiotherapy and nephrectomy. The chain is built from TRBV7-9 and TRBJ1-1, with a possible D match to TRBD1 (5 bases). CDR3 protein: CASSKGPGRVVGTEAFF. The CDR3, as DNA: TGTGCCAGCTCAAAGGGGCCAGGCCGCGTAGTCGGCACTGAAGCTTTCTTT.